The following is a TCR beta chain sequence with its context. Profiled with immunoSEQ multiplex PCR; TCRdb holds only in-frame clones, not every one. The table includes more than 95,000 clones, around 90% detected once. Patients with a history of autoimmune disease or on systemic immunosuppression were excluded. With 0 bases removed from V and 0 bases from J, the gap between germline ends came to 6 bases. Germline loops: CDR1 KGHSH, CDR2 LQKENI. This CDR3 region has 15 residues. The data belong to a study of OX40 agonist ivuxolimab in advanced cancers. Study at large: Patients were dosed with the agonistic anti-OX40 (CD134) antibody ivuxolimab. Among those enrolled, mean age was roughly 55 years (range about 23 to 80) and 75% to 85% were male. Patients enrolled in dose escalation were diagnosed with hepatocellular carcinoma, melanoma, renal cell or head and neck cancer.

The clonotype comes from an adult with an advanced solid tumor such as melanoma, head and neck, liver or kidney cancer. The source was CD4+ or CD8+ T cells sorted from blood, collected in a trial of the OX40 agonist ivuxolimab. This chain joins TRBV18 and TRBJ1-5, with D possibly TRBD1 on 5 matching bases. The CDR3 nucleotides are TGTGCCAGCTCACCACCGACAGCTAGCAATCAGCCCCAGCATTTT. Its protein product is CASSPPTASNQPQHF.